The 28 T cell receptor beta chains below all came from one sample that was sequenced in a study of OX40 agonist ivuxolimab in advanced cancers. Sequencing used immunoSEQ multiplex PCR; TCRdb keeps in-frame clones, though not all of them. Among 90,000 or so clones listed, 80% to 95% were seen once. Sequencing was performed on CD4+ or CD8+ T cells sorted from blood, taken in a trial of the OX40 agonist ivuxolimab. The origin of the receptors is an adult with an advanced solid tumor such as melanoma, head and neck, liver or kidney cancer.

The chain employs TRBV5-1 and TRBJ2-6, with a weak D call TRBD1 (5 bases). CDR1 and CDR2 from the germline V gene are SGHRS and YFSETQ. The V end lost 5 bases, the J end lost 0 bases, and 6 bases lay between the germline ends. The CDR3 covers 14 residues. This CDR3 reads CASRQGSGANVLTF. CDR3 DNA sequence: TGCGCCAGCAGGCAGGGCTCTGGGGCCAACGTCCTGACTTTC.

This clone showed up just once. The chain uses TRBV20-1 and TRBJ1-1; D gene unclear. Germline V CDR1 and CDR2: DFQATT, SNEGSKA (reference sequence). This CDR3 spans 11 amino acids. Trimming stripped 5 bases from V and 11 bases from J, with 15 bases between. The CDR3 DNA sequence: TGCAGTGCTCGCGTAGACTTATCCGCTTTCTTT. Protein: CSARVDLSAFF.

The table lists this clone with a count of one. The CDR3 region has the DNA TGTGCCTGGAGGAAGGGCCAAGGGGACCACGAGCAGTACTTC. It yields the protein CAWRKGQGDHEQYF. V usage is TRBV30 and J usage is TRBJ2-7; D is possibly TRBD1 or TRBD2 (5 bases each). Looked up from germline, CDR1 is GTSNPN and CDR2 is SVGIG (reference sequence). Trimming left V 3 bases short and J 5 bases short, with 17 bases between. The CDR3 extends over 14 amino acids.

The gene calls are TRBV5-4 and TRBJ1-1; D may be TRBD1 (5 bases). V was pared by 0 bases and J by 0 bases, with 6 bases between. The CDR3 covers 14 residues. CDR1 and CDR2 from the germline V gene are SGHNT and YYREEE (reference sequence). The CDR3 DNA reads TGTGCCAGCAGCTTGGAGGGGATGAACACTGAAGCTTTCTTT. Translation gives CASSLEGMNTEAFF. Combining the CDR3 with reference TRBV5-4 and TRBJ1-1 gives the whole variable domain ETGVTQSPTHLIKTRGQQVTLRCSSQSGHNTVSWYQQALGQGPQFIFQYYREEENGRGNFPPRFSGLQFPNYSSELNVNALELDDSALYLCASSLEGMNTEAFFGQGTRLTVV.

This sequence joins TRBV19 and TRBJ2-5; no clear D. Trimming cost V 4 bases and J 5 bases, with 8 bases left between them. The germline gives CDR1 LNHDA, CDR2 SQIVND (reference sequence). The CDR3 is 12 amino acids. This chain's CDR3 is CASSSPDETQYF. For the CDR3, the DNA is TGTGCCAGTAGTAGCCCCGACGAGACCCAGTACTTC. Filled out from reference TRBV19 and TRBJ2-5, the complete variable domain reads DGGITQSPKYLFRKEGQNVTLSCEQNLNHDAMYWYRQDPGQGLRLIYYSQIVNDFQKGDIAEGYSVSREKKESFPLTVTSAQKNPTAFYLCASSSPDETQYFGPGTRLLVL.

V gene TRBV5-4 combines with J gene TRBJ2-7; the match to TRBD2 covers 7 bases. Looked up from germline, CDR1 is SGHNT and CDR2 is YYREEE (reference sequence). Trimming at V came to 1 base and at J to 1 base, leaving 5 bases not matched to a gene. The CDR3 totals 15 residues. CDR3 in DNA: TGTGCCAGCAGCTTGCCGCCTAGCGGATCCTACGAGCAGTACTTC. This codes for CASSLPPSGSYEQYF. The complete variable domain, with remaining parts taken from reference TRBV5-4 and TRBJ2-7, reads ETGVTQSPTHLIKTRGQQVTLRCSSQSGHNTVSWYQQALGQGPQFIFQYYREEENGRGNFPPRFSGLQFPNYSSELNVNALELDDSALYLCASSLPPSGSYEQYFGPGTRLTVT.

The rearrangement links TRBV7-2 to TRBJ2-2; D unclear. Germline CDR1 and CDR2: SGHTA and FQGNSA. Trimming removed 3 bases at V and 2 bases at J, with 1 base between. The CDR3 runs 12 residues. This CDR3 reads CASSFNTGELFF. DNA of the CDR3: TGTGCCAGCAGCTTCAACACCGGGGAGCTGTTTTTT. The whole variable domain, remainder taken from reference TRBV7-2 and TRBJ2-2, is GAGVSQSPSNKVTEKGKDVELRCDPISGHTALYWYRQSLGQGLEFLIYFQGNSAPDKSGLPSDRFSAERTGGSVSTLTIQRTQQEDSAVYLCASSFNTGELFFGEGSRLTVL.

The rearrangement uses TRBV29-1 and TRBJ2-7; TRBD2 matches 13 bases. The CDR3 totals 14 residues. J was trimmed by 0 bases and V by 5 bases; bases with no gene match: 1. Germline values: CDR1 SQVTM, CDR2 ANQGSEA. The CDR3 nucleotides are TGCAGCGTTACTAGCGGGAGGGCCTCCTACGAGCAGTACTTC. Residues: CSVTSGRASYEQYF.

The chain carries TRBV10-1 and TRBJ2-1; unclear D gene. The CDR3 has 13 amino acids. V lost 4 bases, J lost 7 bases, and 11 bases lay in between. The germline V gene has CDR1 WNHNN and CDR2 SYGVQD (reference sequence). The CDR3 sequence: CASSVTERNEQFF. The CDR3 region has the DNA TGCGCCAGCAGTGTAACGGAGAGAAATGAGCAGTTCTTC.

V and J are TRBV28 and TRBJ1-4; unclear D gene. The V end was cut by 10 bases, the J end by 4 bases, with 13 bases between. Per germline, CDR1 MDHEN and CDR2 SYDVKM. This CDR3 is built from 13 residues. The CDR3 is CATWRGVNEKLFF. The CDR3 bases are TGTGCCACCTGGCGGGGAGTTAATGAAAAACTGTTTTTT.

The V gene is TRBV7-2, the J gene TRBJ1-2; D is possibly TRBD1 (5 bases). The length of the CDR3 is 14 residues. CDR1 and CDR2 (germline): SGHTA, FQGNSA. The germline V and J ends were trimmed by 5 bases and 2 bases, with 12 bases remaining between them. The CDR3 sequence: CASSLGTVNYGYTF. The CDR3 DNA reads as TGTGCCAGCAGCCTCGGGACGGTAAACTATGGCTACACCTTC.

The chain is built from TRBV2 and TRBJ1-2, with D hard to call. Trimming left V 2 bases short and J 4 bases short, with 8 bases between. Germline loops: CDR1 SNHLY, CDR2 FYNNEI. CDR3 length: 13 residues. The CDR3 spells CASSESAAYGYTF. CDR3 sequence (DNA): TGTGCCAGCAGTGAATCGGCAGCCTATGGCTACACCTTC.

This chain links TRBV7-2 with TRBJ2-2, with D possibly being TRBD2 (6 bases). The V end lost 8 bases, the J end lost 3 bases, and 16 bases lay between the germline ends. Germline V lookup: CDR1 SGHTA, CDR2 FQGNSA. The length of the CDR3 is 15 residues. This CDR3 reads CASEPRERHTGELFF. CDR3 DNA sequence: TGTGCCAGCGAACCCCGGGAGCGGCACACCGGGGAGCTGTTTTTT.

J is TRBJ2-7 and V is TRBV4-1, with 8 positions matching TRBD1. The length of the CDR3 is 13 residues. Germline assignment: CDR1 MGHRA and CDR2 YSYEKL. The junction had 5 bases not matched to a gene; V was cut back by 4 bases and J by 6 bases. CDR3 sequence: CASSPDRETEQYF. CDR3 nucleotides: TGCGCCAGCAGCCCGGACAGGGAGACCGAGCAGTACTTC.

This clone was recorded only once. The chain joins TRBV28 to TRBJ1-1, with D uncertain. Per germline, CDR1 MDHEN and CDR2 SYDVKM. This CDR3 contains 16 residues. Trimming shortened V by 6 bases and J by 3 bases, and 20 bases separated the two germline ends. CDR3 residues: CASSPPSRGLDTEAFF. In nucleotides, the CDR3 is TGTGCCAGCAGCCCTCCATCCCGGGGATTAGACACTGAAGCTTTCTTT.

This chain links TRBV6-5 with TRBJ2-3; TRBD2 is a possible D gene (5 bases). Germline V lookup: CDR1 MNHEY, CDR2 SVGAGI. Trimming shortened V by 5 bases and J by 2 bases, and 11 bases separated the two germline ends. The CDR3 is 14 amino acids. The chain's CDR3 is CASSRRWATDTQYF. The DNA for the CDR3 is TGTGCCAGCAGTCGGAGGTGGGCCACAGATACGCAGTATTTT.

This clone was seen a few times. The V and J genes are TRBV27 and TRBJ1-5; D is uncertain. The ends were cut back, 5 bases at V and 11 bases at J, with 13 bases in the middle. Germline V lookup: CDR1 MNHEY, CDR2 SMNVEV (reference sequence). The CDR3 loop spans 12 amino acids. DNA of the CDR3: TGTGCCAGCAGTCGGACGGGTAGGTCCCAGCATTTT. This gives the protein CASSRTGRSQHF.

This rearrangement joins TRBV28 to TRBJ1-4, with D perhaps matching TRBD1 (5 bases). The CDR3 is made up of 14 amino acids. The germline V and J ends were trimmed by 5 bases and 0 bases, with 7 bases remaining between them. Per the germline V gene, CDR1 is MDHEN and CDR2 is SYDVKM. The CDR3 sequence: CASSDSATNEKLFF. DNA of the CDR3: TGTGCCAGCAGTGACAGCGCAACTAATGAAAAACTGTTTTTT.

V and J are TRBV2 and TRBJ2-1, with TRBD2 identical over 7 bases. The CDR3 spans 14 residues. Trimming took 11 bases from V and 5 from J; bases not matched to a gene: 12. Germline V gives CDR1 SNHLY, CDR2 FYNNEI. CDR3 in DNA: TGTGCCGGGGGAGCGGGGCCCAAACACAATGAGCAGTTCTTC. As protein: CAGGAGPKHNEQFF.

Only a few counts were recorded for this clone. J is TRBJ2-3 and V is TRBV7-2; tentative D call: TRBD2 (5 bases). Germline-derived CDR1 and CDR2 are SGHTA and FQGNSA. Trimming took 5 bases from V and 6 from J, leaving 21 bases between them. The CDR3 extends over 16 amino acids. The CDR3 DNA follows: TGTGCCAGCAGCGGGAGCGGAGCGAGCAAGACGGATACGCAGTATTTT. The encoded protein is CASSGSGASKTDTQYF.

V and J are TRBV7-2 and TRBJ2-7, with D unresolved. V was cut by 5 bases and J by 2 bases, with 16 bases left in between. The CDR3 is made up of 15 amino acids. The germline CDR1 and CDR2 sequences are SGHTA and FQGNSA. The CDR3 is CASSPGGIPAYEQYF. CDR3 DNA sequence: TGTGCCAGCAGCCCGGGCGGCATCCCAGCCTACGAGCAGTACTTC.

In DNA form, the CDR3 reads TGTGCCAGCAGCCCACAGGGGGCGCGAACCGGGGAGCTGTTTTTT. This sequence encodes CASSPQGARTGELFF. J is TRBJ2-2 and V is TRBV7-2; TRBD1 matches 9 bases. CDR1 and CDR2 (germline): SGHTA, FQGNSA. The V segment lost 5 bases and the J segment 5 bases; nucleotides outside the gene matches: 6. The CDR3 extends over 15 amino acids.

The V gene is TRBV27, the J gene TRBJ2-5; D remains ambiguous. The V and J ends lost 4 bases and 7 bases respectively, with 7 bases between them. CDR3 size: 11 residues. The germline CDR1 and CDR2 sequences are MNHEY and SMNVEV (reference sequence). For the CDR3, the DNA is TGTGCCAGCAGTTCACTGGGGACCCAGTACTTC. It encodes CASSSLGTQYF.

With regard to this clone: Other DNA sequences in this sample translate to the same CDR3. The J gene is TRBJ1-2, the V gene TRBV27; 9 nucleotides match TRBD1. J lost 0 bases, V lost 3 bases, and 2 bases had no gene match. The CDR3 covers 15 residues. Germline CDR1 and CDR2: MNHEY and SMNVEV (reference sequence). The CDR3 DNA reads as TGTGCCAGCAGTTTTACAGGGGGCGCTAACTATGGCTACACCTTC. It encodes CASSFTGGANYGYTF.

V gene TRBV5-1 combines with J gene TRBJ2-2; the D is unclear. Trimming stripped 4 bases from V and 5 bases from J, with 15 bases between. Germline assignment: CDR1 SGHRS and CDR2 YFSETQ. The CDR3 spans 15 residues. CDR3 bases: TGCGCCAGCAGCGTTTCGGGTATAGGAACCGGGGAGCTGTTTTTT. The encoded protein is CASSVSGIGTGELFF.

The chain carries TRBV9 and TRBJ2-1; TRBD1 is a possible D gene (7 bases). V was trimmed by 4 bases and J by 2 bases, leaving 16 bases between them. Germline V lookup: CDR1 SGDLS, CDR2 YYNGEE. The CDR3 is made up of 16 amino acids. CDR3 sequence: CASSLAGQPPYNEQFF. CDR3 sequence (DNA): TGTGCCAGCAGCCTCGCGGGACAGCCGCCCTACAATGAGCAGTTCTTC.

A remark on this clone: This CDR3 is also generated by other DNA sequences in the sample. This chain joins TRBV7-2 and TRBJ2-7; no definite D call. Trimming took off 4 bases at V and 4 bases at J, with 5 bases between the two ends. CDR3 size: 11 residues. The germline V gene has CDR1 SGHTA and CDR2 FQGNSA. The CDR3 DNA reads as TGTGCCAGCAGCTCAAATTACGAGCAGTACTTC. Amino acids: CASSSNYEQYF.

The rearrangement links TRBV28 to TRBJ1-2, with 9 nucleotides matching TRBD1. CDR3 length equals 16 residues. The V segment lost 6 bases and the J segment 0 bases; nucleotides outside the gene matches: 8. Germline values: CDR1 MDHEN, CDR2 SYDVKM. CDR3 nucleotides: TGTGCCAGCAGGGATCCGGGACAGGGTTCTAACTATGGCTACACCTTC. Protein product: CASRDPGQGSNYGYTF.